This entry is about one T cell receptor (beta chain). This clonotype was seen ten or more times. The clone's antigen remains unknown. No base quality information exists; no much larger clone differs at one position. These data come from a study of human T cells and chemical hapten exposure (dated by TCRdb to the early 2020s). About the study as a whole: For sensitization, 2% DPC in acetone was applied to an approximately 2 cm by approximately 2 cm area of upper inner arm skin. Patients additionally received weekly therapeutic DPC doses to the scalp throughout the roughly 25-week study period. Patch testing was done on the upper back using Finn chambers containing 0.01% DPC, and results were scored after 6 days according to International Contact Dermatitis Research Group standards. The patient cohort, mostly female, included alopecia areata with under or over 50% scalp involvement, alopecia totalis and alopecia universalis. Libraries were pooled for sequencing, and per-sample TCR yields varied mainly because of small differences in library volumes within the pool. This study followed changes in the peripheral blood TCR repertoire in vivo during primary and secondary sensitization of alopecia patients to the hapten diphenylcyclopropenone (DPC). Blood samples were taken from patients before sensitization (week 0) and then at 2, 6 and about 24 weeks after DPC sensitization. Approximately 28 alopecia patients provided blood for TCR sequencing at one to four time points (pre-sensitization, 2, 6 and 24 weeks).

The receptor library was made with RACE. Sequenced using a NextSeq 500. Library preparation attached unique molecular identifiers to individual cDNA molecules for quantitative, reproducible TCR counting. From each blood RNA sample, both TCR alpha and TCR beta chains were sequenced. In the authors' own workflow: A median of roughly 98,000 TCRs per sample was observed, with a range of about 23,224 to 690,600. The Decombinator software suite was used to annotate V, J and CDR3 in the TCR reads. Every sample was subsampled to the same number of TCRs (28,000) for the PS versus PT1 abundance plots. TCRs were defined as expanded if absent before sensitization and observed at least eight times at the 2-week time point. The raw public reads went through TCRdb reprocessing: fastp at Q25, MiXCR clone calling, in-frame beta chains kept. Identical CDR3 protein sequences are pooled into one entry, listed with their most common genes and DNA. The authors' filters were not applied to this entry. In all, the sample holds approximately 370,000 distinct CDR3 sequences, and around 5.5% of those were seen once. The top ten clones comprise around 8.6% of the sample.

General study outcomes and caveats: Because every patient had alopecia, a presumed autoimmune disease, the patients' immune response might differ from that of healthy individuals. The number of PT1 expanded TCRs positively correlated with patch test score, significant at thresholds 8, 16 and 32 but not 4. Repeated subsampling changed both the strength of the expansion versus patch-test correlation and the threshold at which the correlation became significant. DPC sensitization did not change how many TCRs were above 1 in 1000 frequency, and no evidence was found of alterations in global repertoire structure. Compared with pre-sensitization or healthy control sets, expanded TCRs formed significantly more large CDR3 similarity clusters, which is consistent with antigen-driven responses.

The meaning of the sample's time point label: pre-sensitization, week 0. The treatment or condition label for this specimen denotes: therapeutic diphenylcyclopropenone sensitization with weekly scalp DPC. At each patch-test visit, blood was drawn before the patch test was applied. To be eligible, patients had to be aged 18 to 70, diagnosed with alopecia and judged suitable for DPC therapy, while pregnant patients were excluded. Total RNA was extracted from unfractionated whole blood collected in Tempus Blood RNA tubes. The TCR sequence derives from a woman aged 18 to 35 with alopecia areata. Some clones in this sample may be carry-over from other donors' samples. Sequenced material: whole blood, taken in connection with sensitization to the hapten diphenylcyclopropenone (DPC).

The DNA sequence is given as TGTGCCAGCAGCCAAAGCGACTATAATTCACCCCTCCACTTT. The encoded protein is CASSQSDYNSPLHF. This chain is built from TRBV3-1 and TRBJ1-6; the D gene remains uncertain. Reading from cysteine to phenylalanine, the CDR3 counts 14 amino acids. Only the CDR3 part of the read is kept: 42 bases, read in frame from the first base. V was cut back by 2 bases and J by 3 bases, leaving a gap of 5 bases between them. CDR1 LGHDT and CDR2 YNNKEL were looked up in the germline V gene (reference sequence).